This T cell receptor beta chain was found in a study of blood T cell repertoires in COVID-19. Study-wide context: Acute and convalescent COVID-19 specimens originated in the United States, Italy and Spain. T cells, B-cell-depleted T cells, or PBMCs supplied cDNA or gDNA.

As handled by the study authors: Counts of nucleated cells, estimated from reference gene primer amplification, were obtained. Assay used: immunoSEQ multiplex PCR; TCRdb lists only in-frame clones, some missing. V, J and clone size derive from that table, while D and trimming were established from the DNA sequence. The data hold 300,000 to 400,000 clones, with more than 75% observed a single time. About this clone: Other DNA sequences from this sample encode an identical CDR3 as well.

From germline, CDR1 is MNHEY and CDR2 SMNVEV (reference sequence). V gave up 5 bases and J gave up 4 bases; unmatched junction bases: 4. The CDR3 loop spans 15 amino acids. The receptor's source is a woman between 18 and 30 years old who had recovered from COVID-19. The sample taken for sequencing was peripheral blood. The chain has TRBV27 and TRBJ1-5; TRBD1 aligns across 11 bases. CDR3 DNA sequence: TGTGCCAGCAGTGCCGGGACAGGGGGAAATCAGCCCCAGCATTTT. Amino acid sequence: CASSAGTGGNQPQHF.